The 5 T cell receptor beta chains given below trace back to one sample, sequenced in a study of shared clonotypes between healthy human individuals. Sequencing used immunoSEQ multiplex PCR; TCRdb keeps in-frame clones, though not all of them. The sample lists 1 million to 1.3 million clones; about 80% were seen once. Sequencing used memory CD4+ T cells from PBMCs. Subset indicated: CD45RA-negative fraction. These receptors were obtained from a man aged 18 to 35 in good health. Some clones in this sample may be carry-over from other donors' samples.

The chain links TRBV10-3 to TRBJ1-1; the match to TRBD1 covers 8 bases. CDR1 and CDR2 (germline): ENHRY, SYGVKD. CDR3 size: 16 residues. V gave up 6 bases and J gave up 0 bases; unmatched junction bases: 9. DNA of the CDR3: TGTGCCATCAGGGAGGGGACAGGTAGGATGAACACTGAAGCTTTCTTT. Its protein product is CAIREGTGRMNTEAFF.

The chain's CDR3 is CASSYRREVPNEQFF. In nucleotides, the CDR3 is TGTGCCAGCAGTTACAGGCGGGAGGTTCCCAATGAGCAGTTCTTC. This rearrangement joins TRBV6-4 to TRBJ2-1; 8 nucleotides align to TRBD2. Germline V CDR1 and CDR2: MRHNA, SNTAGT. The CDR3 is made up of 15 amino acids. Losses at the gene ends were 5 bases for V and 6 bases for J; bases not matched to a gene: 9.

V is TRBV18 and J is TRBJ1-1, with D possibly being TRBD1 (6 bases). The CDR3 covers 15 residues. Trimming cost V 1 base and J 4 bases, with 13 bases left between them. Germline-derived CDR1 and CDR2 are KGHSH and LQKENI. The CDR3 here is CASSPQGGGGTEAFF. CDR3 bases: TGTGCCAGCTCACCACAAGGGGGTGGGGGCACTGAAGCTTTCTTT.

The chain is built from TRBV6-1 and TRBJ2-7, with D perhaps matching TRBD1 (5 bases). Per the germline V gene, CDR1 is MNHNS and CDR2 is SASEGT. This CDR3 has 14 amino acids. V dropped 5 bases and J dropped 5 bases, with 16 bases sitting between them. The CDR3 spells CASSPRKGIHEQYF. The DNA for the CDR3 is TGTGCCAGCAGTCCGCGGAAGGGGATCCACGAGCAGTACTTC.

This clone was observed a single time. This rearrangement joins TRBV7-9 to TRBJ1-2, with D tentatively TRBD1 (5 bases). The CDR3 length is 12 residues. Trimming left V 9 bases short and J 3 bases short, with 11 bases between. CDR1 is SEHNR, CDR2 FQNEAQ, per germline (reference sequence). As DNA, the CDR3 is TGTGCCAGTTCAGGGTTGGACTATGGCTACACCTTC. It specifies CASSGLDYGYTF.